One and the same sample provided the 30 T cell receptor beta chains below, sequenced in a study of OX40 agonist ivuxolimab in advanced cancers. TCRdb keeps only in-frame clones here, not all; method: immunoSEQ multiplex PCR. The data show 35,000 to 55,000 clones, 85% to 95% seen once. The input for sequencing was CD4+ or CD8+ T cells sorted from blood, taken in a trial of the OX40 agonist ivuxolimab. The receptor source for this set is an adult with an advanced solid tumor such as melanoma, head and neck, liver or kidney cancer.

The chain uses TRBV27 and TRBJ2-7; D might be TRBD2 (6 bases). CDR1 and CDR2 from the germline V gene are MNHEY and SMNVEV (reference sequence). Trimming cost V 6 bases and J 0 bases, with 15 bases left between them. This CDR3 is built from 15 residues. CDR3 sequence reads: CASSLRRVSSYEQYF. The DNA for the CDR3 is TGTGCCAGCAGCCTCAGGAGGGTATCCTCCTACGAGCAGTACTTC.

The genes are TRBV9 and TRBJ2-7; either TRBD1 or TRBD2 may fit D (5 bases each). CDR3 length equals 15 residues. Per the germline V gene, CDR1 is SGDLS and CDR2 is YYNGEE. V was cut by 0 bases and J by 0 bases, with 10 bases left in between. CDR3 residues: CASSVGGTHSYEQYF. The CDR3 region has the DNA TGTGCCAGCAGCGTAGGTGGGACGCACTCCTACGAGCAGTACTTC.

V and J are TRBV29-1 and TRBJ1-4, with TRBD1 matching 7 bases. Trimming at V came to 5 bases and at J to 8 bases, leaving 23 bases not matched to a gene. The CDR3 length is 18 residues. The germline gives CDR1 SQVTM, CDR2 ANQGSEA. In DNA, the CDR3 is TGCAGCGTTCAGGGGGGAAGCTGGGTGTCCCCAGAGGAAGAAAAACTGTTTTTT. Translating it yields CSVQGGSWVSPEEEKLFF.

This clone is a singleton in its sample. The chain has TRBV2 and TRBJ2-7; 7 positions match TRBD2. This CDR3 is built from 11 residues. Germline V gene lookup returns CDR1 SNHLY and CDR2 FYNNEI. The V and J ends lost 7 bases and 3 bases, in that order; junction bases with no gene match: 0. The CDR3 DNA reads TGTGCCAGCACTAGCGGCTACGAGCAGTACTTC. The encoded protein is CASTSGYEQYF.

A single count supports this clone. V is TRBV7-9 and J is TRBJ1-2, with D unresolved. The CDR3 contains 15 residues. Germline CDR1 SEHNR, CDR2 FQNEAQ (reference sequence). V dropped 4 bases and J dropped 2 bases, with 14 bases sitting between them. CDR3 in DNA: TGTGCCAGCAGCTCAGATGATAGGTTAAACTATGGCTACACCTTC. This codes for CASSSDDRLNYGYTF.

The chain carries TRBV2 and TRBJ2-3, with D hard to call. The germline V gene encodes CDR1 SNHLY and CDR2 FYNNEI. Trimming removed 7 bases from V and 2 bases from J, with 10 bases in between. This CDR3 has 13 amino acids. The CDR3 region is CASKSPPTDTQYF. The CDR3 nucleotides are TGTGCCAGCAAAAGTCCCCCCACAGATACGCAGTATTTT.

The chain links TRBV5-1 to TRBJ1-1; 9 nucleotides agree with TRBD1. The ends lost 3 bases at V and 4 bases at J; junction bases unmatched: 1. The CDR3 runs 13 residues. The germline V gene encodes CDR1 SGHRS and CDR2 YFSETQ. The CDR3 protein is CASSWDRATEAFF. The CDR3 nucleotides are TGCGCCAGCAGCTGGGACAGGGCCACTGAAGCTTTCTTT.

The rearrangement uses TRBV14 and TRBJ2-7; D tentatively reads TRBD1 or TRBD2 (6 bases each). This CDR3 has 16 residues. The V gene lost 5 bases and the J gene lost 8 bases, with 25 bases spanning the gap. In germline, CDR1 is SGHDN, CDR2 FVKESK. CDR3 sequence reads: CASSYASGGPHIQQYF. The CDR3 coding sequence is TGTGCCAGCAGCTACGCTTCTGGGGGGCCCCATATCCAGCAGTACTTC. Together with reference TRBV14 and TRBJ2-7, the CDR3 gives the full variable domain: EAGVTQFPSHSVIEKGQTVTLRCDPISGHDNLYWYRRVMGKEIKFLLHFVKESKQDESGMPNNRFLAERTGGTYSTLKVQPAELEDSGVYFCASSYASGGPHIQQYFGPGTRLTVT.

The rearrangement joins TRBV30 to TRBJ1-5; TRBD1 matches at 11 bases. J lost 6 bases, V lost 5 bases, and 3 bases had no gene match. This CDR3 has 13 residues. The germline CDR1 and CDR2 sequences are GTSNPN and SVGIG (reference sequence). The CDR3 is CAWGGQGAQPQHF. The CDR3, as DNA: TGTGCCTGGGGAGGACAGGGGGCTCAGCCCCAGCATTTT. The entire variable domain, with the rest obtained from reference TRBV30 and TRBJ1-5, is as follows: SQTIHQWPATLVQPVGSPLSLECTVEGTSNPNLYWYRQAAGRGLQLLFYSVGIGQISSEVPQNLSASRPQDRQFILSSKKLLLSDSGFYLCAWGGQGAQPQHFGDGTRLSIL.

The V and J genes are TRBV28 and TRBJ2-7, with 10 bases that match TRBD2. Germline loops: CDR1 MDHEN, CDR2 SYDVKM. The J segment lost 3 bases and the V segment lost 4 bases, leaving 21 bases of the junction unmatched. This CDR3 is built from 20 residues. CDR3 in DNA: TGTGCCAGCAGTTCCCTCGGTTTTAGCGGGAGGCGAAAGAGGAGCTACGAGCAGTACTTC. The encoded protein is CASSSLGFSGRRKRSYEQYF.

This clone was observed a single time. This sequence joins TRBV9 and TRBJ1-4; the D gene is possibly TRBD1 (6 bases). The CDR3 is 15 residues long. V lost 0 bases to trimming and J lost 11 bases, with 17 bases between them. Germline loops: CDR1 SGDLS, CDR2 YYNGEE. The CDR3 nucleotides read TGTGCCAGCAGCGTAGAAAGTGGACAGTCGGATAAACTGTTTTTT. Protein product: CASSVESGQSDKLFF.

The V call is TRBV7-9, the J call TRBJ2-4; 13 bases are a match to TRBD2. The CDR3 totals 15 residues. Germline loops: CDR1 SEHNR, CDR2 FQNEAQ (reference sequence). V dropped 6 bases and J dropped 4; count of bases not matched to a gene: 3. Here the CDR3 reads CASSPGLAGKNIQYF. The CDR3 DNA sequence: TGTGCCAGCAGTCCGGGACTAGCGGGAAAAAACATTCAGTACTTC.

The V gene is TRBV7-2, the J gene TRBJ2-7, with 10 bases aligning to TRBD1. From germline, CDR1 is SGHTA and CDR2 FQGNSA. CDR3 length: 16 residues. V shed 3 bases, J shed 5 bases, and the junction held 10 bases outside the gene matches. The CDR3 coding sequence is TGTGCCAGCAGCTTCGACAGGGGGCGCGGACCAGACGAGCAGTACTTC. As protein: CASSFDRGRGPDEQYF.

About this clone itself: The sample contains more than one DNA sequence encoding this CDR3. This sequence joins TRBV29-1 and TRBJ2-1; 9 bases are shared with TRBD2. This CDR3 region has 14 residues. Germline values: CDR1 SQVTM, CDR2 ANQGSEA. The ends lost 4 bases at V and 2 bases at J; junction bases unmatched: 3. In nucleotides, the CDR3 is TGCAGCGTTGTTGGCGGGAGGGCCTACAATGAGCAGTTCTTC. Amino acid sequence: CSVVGGRAYNEQFF.

The chain employs TRBV5-4 and TRBJ2-3; D ambiguous. V shed 2 bases and J shed 5 bases, with 6 bases lying between them. Germline V gene data show CDR1 as SGHNT and CDR2 as YYREEE (reference sequence). This CDR3 is built from 12 residues. The CDR3 sequence is CASSFSGDTQYF. Here the CDR3 DNA reads TGTGCCAGCAGCTTCAGTGGAGATACGCAGTATTTT.

This clone was seen a single time. The chain recombines TRBV7-9 with TRBJ1-5; D unresolved. CDR3 size: 12 residues. V gave up 5 bases and J gave up 3 bases, with 5 bases separating them. The V gene's germline CDR1 is SEHNR and CDR2 FQNEAQ (reference sequence). The CDR3 DNA reads as TGTGCCAGCAGCCCGGACAATCAGCCCCAGCATTTT. Translating it yields CASSPDNQPQHF.

The chain recombines TRBV9 with TRBJ2-7, with D hard to call. V was pared by 0 bases and J by 3 bases, with 7 bases between. The CDR3 covers 13 residues. Germline CDR1 and CDR2: SGDLS and YYNGEE. CDR3 sequence reads: CASSVGRNYEQYF. In DNA form, the CDR3 reads TGTGCCAGCAGCGTAGGGCGGAACTACGAGCAGTACTTC.

This rearrangement joins TRBV7-9 to TRBJ1-2; TRBD1 aligns across 7 bases. CDR1 is SEHNR, CDR2 FQNEAQ, per germline (reference sequence). The CDR3 totals 13 residues. With 5 bases clipped from V and 4 bases from J, the junction kept 4 bases outside the gene matches. CDR3 amino acids: CASSPGGGYGYTF. DNA of the CDR3: TGTGCCAGCAGCCCAGGGGGAGGCTATGGCTACACCTTC.

V and J are TRBV11-1 and TRBJ2-7; tentatively, D is TRBD2 (6 bases). Trimming removed 6 bases at V and 2 bases at J, with 14 bases between. CDR1 and CDR2 from the germline V gene are SGHAT and FQDESV (reference sequence). This CDR3 is built from 14 residues. CDR3 amino acids: CASRAGLMTYEQYF. CDR3 DNA: TGTGCCAGCAGGGCGGGACTGATGACCTACGAGCAGTACTTC.

The J gene is TRBJ2-5, the V gene TRBV7-6; a weak D match, TRBD1 (7 bases). CDR3 length: 13 residues. The V gene lost 5 bases and the J gene lost 4 bases, with 11 bases spanning the gap. CDR1 and CDR2 (germline): SGHVS, FNYEAQ. The DNA of the CDR3 is TGTGCCAGCAGCCACAGGGGAGGAGAGACCCAGTACTTC. Translated: CASSHRGGETQYF.

This clone was counted a single time. The chain joins TRBV6-5 to TRBJ1-2; D perhaps matches TRBD1 (5 bases). There are 14 residues in the CDR3. V was shortened by 6 bases and J by 3 bases, with 14 bases between the two germline ends. The germline CDR1 and CDR2 sequences are MNHEY and SVGAGI. The CDR3, as DNA: TGTGCCAGCAGCTACGGGAGGGACCACTATGGCTACACCTTC. Translation gives CASSYGRDHYGYTF.

The chain is built from TRBV9 and TRBJ1-4, with D perhaps matching TRBD1 (6 bases). The CDR3 contains 15 residues. The V gene's germline CDR1 is SGDLS and CDR2 YYNGEE. V lost 4 bases and J 8 bases, leaving 18 bases between the germline ends. CDR3 protein: CASSTQGGVGEKLFF. DNA for the CDR3: TGTGCCAGCAGCACTCAAGGGGGAGTGGGAGAAAAACTGTTTTTT.

The CDR3 DNA sequence: TGTGCCAGCAGTTACCGACAGGGGGGGACCTACGAGCAGTACTTC. Protein sequence: CASSYRQGGTYEQYF. The chain recombines TRBV6-5 with TRBJ2-7; 9 bases agree with TRBD1. CDR1 MNHEY and CDR2 SVGAGI come from the germline V gene. Losses at the gene ends were 2 bases for V and 2 bases for J; bases not matched to a gene: 4. This CDR3 has 15 amino acids.

V gene TRBV7-9 combines with J gene TRBJ1-3; D may be TRBD1 (5 bases). This CDR3 has 15 residues. Germline V gives CDR1 SEHNR, CDR2 FQNEAQ (reference sequence). V was trimmed by 1 base and J by 4 bases, leaving 11 bases between them. The CDR3 DNA reads TGTGCCAGCAGCTTAGGTGGGGGTACCGGAAACACCATATATTTT. Its translation is CASSLGGGTGNTIYF.

The V gene is TRBV5-4, the J gene TRBJ2-7; 7 nucleotides align to TRBD2. Per germline, CDR1 SGHNT and CDR2 YYREEE (reference sequence). The V and J ends lost 2 bases and 3 bases, in that order; junction bases with no gene match: 8. This CDR3 has 15 residues. The CDR3 sequence is CASSFRREYLYEQYF. In DNA, the CDR3 is TGTGCCAGCAGCTTTCGGCGGGAGTACCTCTACGAGCAGTACTTC.

This chain joins TRBV6-1 and TRBJ2-5; the D gene is possibly TRBD1 (6 bases). The CDR3 has 14 amino acids. The germline CDR1 and CDR2 sequences are MNHNS and SASEGT. Trimming cost V 6 bases and J 2 bases, with 13 bases left between them. The CDR3 protein is CASSLQGNQETQYF. CDR3 nucleotide sequence: TGTGCCAGCAGCCTACAGGGAAATCAAGAGACCCAGTACTTC.

This chain links TRBV6-6 with TRBJ2-3, with a possible D match to TRBD2 (5 bases). The germline V gene has CDR1 MNHNY and CDR2 SVGAGI (reference sequence). V was clipped by 5 bases and J by 6 bases, with 6 bases between them. The CDR3 runs to 11 residues. For the CDR3, the DNA is TGTGCCAGCAGTCCGGGGGATACGCAGTATTTT. Translation gives CASSPGDTQYF.

Only one count was recorded for this clone. The chain has TRBV4-1 and TRBJ1-2, with D perhaps TRBD1 (5 bases). The V end was cut by 0 bases, the J end by 8 bases, with 19 bases between. The CDR3 runs 16 residues. Germline CDR1 reads MGHRA; CDR2 reads YSYEKL. CDR3 in DNA: TGCGCCAGCAGCCAAGATTTGGGGCAGGCCTCGAGGGGCTACACCTTC. It translates to CASSQDLGQASRGYTF.

J is TRBJ2-7 and V is TRBV5-5; D perhaps matches TRBD1 (6 bases). V lost 0 bases, J lost 0 bases, and 10 bases lay in between. The CDR3 has 15 amino acids. Germline V gene lookup returns CDR1 SGHKS and CDR2 YYEKEE (reference sequence). This CDR3 is CASSLGQDSSYEQYF. The CDR3 region has the DNA TGTGCCAGCAGCTTGGGACAGGATAGCTCCTACGAGCAGTACTTC.

The V call is TRBV2, the J call TRBJ2-3; D may be TRBD1 (6 bases). Trimming removed 4 bases from V and 2 bases from J, with 13 bases in between. Germline V gene data show CDR1 as SNHLY and CDR2 as FYNNEI. The CDR3 covers 15 residues. This CDR3 reads CASSGRTELTDTQYF. The CDR3 DNA sequence: TGTGCCAGCAGTGGCCGGACAGAGCTCACAGATACGCAGTATTTT.